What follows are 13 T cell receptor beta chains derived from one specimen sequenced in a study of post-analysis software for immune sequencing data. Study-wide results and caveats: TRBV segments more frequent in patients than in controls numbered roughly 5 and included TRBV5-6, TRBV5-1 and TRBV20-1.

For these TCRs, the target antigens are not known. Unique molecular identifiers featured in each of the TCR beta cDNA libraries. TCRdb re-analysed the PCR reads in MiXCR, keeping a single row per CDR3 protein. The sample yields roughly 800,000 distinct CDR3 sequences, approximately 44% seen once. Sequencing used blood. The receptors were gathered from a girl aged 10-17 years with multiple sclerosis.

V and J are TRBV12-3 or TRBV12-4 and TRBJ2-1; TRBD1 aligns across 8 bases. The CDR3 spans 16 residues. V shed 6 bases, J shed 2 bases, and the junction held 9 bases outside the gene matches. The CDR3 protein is CASSIQGVGTYNEQFF. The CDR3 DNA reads TGTGCCAGCAGCATACAGGGGGTGGGGACCTACAATGAGCAGTTCTTC.

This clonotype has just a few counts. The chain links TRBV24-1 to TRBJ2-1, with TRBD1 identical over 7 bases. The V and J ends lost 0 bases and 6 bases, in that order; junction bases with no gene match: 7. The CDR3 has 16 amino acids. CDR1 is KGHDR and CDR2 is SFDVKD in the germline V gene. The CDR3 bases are TGTGCCACCAGTGATTTGAGGGACAGTTCGGGCAATGAGCAGTTCTTC. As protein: CATSDLRDSSGNEQFF.

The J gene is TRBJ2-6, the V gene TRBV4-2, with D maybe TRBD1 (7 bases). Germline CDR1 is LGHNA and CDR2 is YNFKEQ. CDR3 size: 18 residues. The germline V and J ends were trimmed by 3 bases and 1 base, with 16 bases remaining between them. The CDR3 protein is CASSQGFQGGSGANVLTF. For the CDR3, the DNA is TGTGCCAGCAGCCAGGGCTTCCAGGGGGGTTCTGGGGCCAACGTCCTGACTTTC.

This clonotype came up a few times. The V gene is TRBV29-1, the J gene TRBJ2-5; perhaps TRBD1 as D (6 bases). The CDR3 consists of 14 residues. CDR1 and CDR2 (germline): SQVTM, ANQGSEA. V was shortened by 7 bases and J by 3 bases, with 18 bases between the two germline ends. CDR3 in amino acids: CSATGYPGEETQYF. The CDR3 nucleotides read TGCAGCGCCACAGGGTACCCAGGGGAAGAGACCCAGTACTTC.

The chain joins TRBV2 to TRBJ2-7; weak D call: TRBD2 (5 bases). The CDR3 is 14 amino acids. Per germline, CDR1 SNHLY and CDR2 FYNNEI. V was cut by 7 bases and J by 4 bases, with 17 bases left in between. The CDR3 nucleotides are TGTGCCAGCACCGACTACCCCTCCGTTTACGAGCAGTACTTC. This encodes CASTDYPSVYEQYF. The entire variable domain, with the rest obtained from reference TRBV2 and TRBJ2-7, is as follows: EPEVTQTPSHQVTQMGQEVILRCVPISNHLYFYWYRQILGQKVEFLVSFYNNEISEKSEIFDDQFSVERPDGSNFTLKIRSTKLEDSAMYFCASTDYPSVYEQYFGPGTRLTVT.

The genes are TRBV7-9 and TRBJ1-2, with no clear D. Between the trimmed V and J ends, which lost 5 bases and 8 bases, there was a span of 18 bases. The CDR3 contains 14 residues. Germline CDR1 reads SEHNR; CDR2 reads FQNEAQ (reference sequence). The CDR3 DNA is TGTGCCAGCAGCCCAATCCCTAGCCGAGGGGGCTACACCTTC. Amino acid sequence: CASSPIPSRGGYTF.

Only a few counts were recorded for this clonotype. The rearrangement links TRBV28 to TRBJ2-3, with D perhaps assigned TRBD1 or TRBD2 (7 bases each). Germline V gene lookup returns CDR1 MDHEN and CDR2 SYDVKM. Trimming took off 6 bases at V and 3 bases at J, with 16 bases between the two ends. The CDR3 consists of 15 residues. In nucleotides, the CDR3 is TGTGCCAGCAGGTTCCAGGGGGGGGGAACAGATACGCAGTATTTT. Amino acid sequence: CASRFQGGGTDTQYF.

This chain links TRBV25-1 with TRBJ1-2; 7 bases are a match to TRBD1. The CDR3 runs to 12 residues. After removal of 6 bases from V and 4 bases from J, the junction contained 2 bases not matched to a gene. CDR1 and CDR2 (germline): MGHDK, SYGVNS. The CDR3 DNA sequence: TGTGCCAGCAGGAGACAGGGCTATGGCTACACCTTC. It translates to CASRRQGYGYTF.

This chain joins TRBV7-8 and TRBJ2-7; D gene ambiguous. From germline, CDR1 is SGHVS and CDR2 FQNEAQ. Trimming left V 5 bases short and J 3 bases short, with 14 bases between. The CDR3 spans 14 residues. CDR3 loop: CASSQTPSDYEQYF. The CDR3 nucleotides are TGTGCCAGCAGCCAAACTCCCTCCGACTACGAGCAGTACTTC.

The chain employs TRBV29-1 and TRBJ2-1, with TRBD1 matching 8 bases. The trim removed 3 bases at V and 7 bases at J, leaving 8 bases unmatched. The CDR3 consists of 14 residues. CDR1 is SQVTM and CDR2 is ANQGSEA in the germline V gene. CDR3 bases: TGCAGCGTTGAGCGGACAGGGAGTGGGAATGAGCAGTTCTTC. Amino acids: CSVERTGSGNEQFF.

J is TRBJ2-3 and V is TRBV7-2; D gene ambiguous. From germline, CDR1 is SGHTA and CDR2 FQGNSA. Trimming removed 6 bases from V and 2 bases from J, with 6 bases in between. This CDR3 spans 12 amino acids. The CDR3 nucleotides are TGTGCCAGCAGGCTTACCACAGATACGCAGTATTTT. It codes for CASRLTTDTQYF.

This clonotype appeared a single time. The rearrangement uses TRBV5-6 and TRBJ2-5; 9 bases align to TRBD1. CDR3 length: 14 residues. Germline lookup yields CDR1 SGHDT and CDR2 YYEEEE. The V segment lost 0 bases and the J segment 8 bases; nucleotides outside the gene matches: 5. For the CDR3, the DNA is TGTGCCAGCAGCTTGGGGACAGGGGCGCGAACCCAGTACTTC. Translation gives CASSLGTGARTQYF.

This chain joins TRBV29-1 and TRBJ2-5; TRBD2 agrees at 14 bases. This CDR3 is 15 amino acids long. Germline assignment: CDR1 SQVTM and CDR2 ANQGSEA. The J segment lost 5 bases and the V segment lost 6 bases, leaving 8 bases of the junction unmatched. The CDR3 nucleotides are TGCAGCGTGACCCGGGGACTAGCGGGAGCGGAGACCCAGTACTTC. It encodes CSVTRGLAGAETQYF.